These T cell receptor beta chains were read from a single sample in a study of Ad26.COV2.S vaccination and SARS-CoV-2 variants. Assay: immunoSEQ multiplex PCR; the TCRdb copy retains only in-frame clones and omits some. The profile shows hundreds of thousands of clones, roughly 90% of them singletons. The sequenced sample was peripheral blood, obtained in a trial of Ad26.COV2.S vaccine versus placebo. The receptors derive from a person between 18 and 65 years old who received the Ad26.COV2.S COVID-19 vaccine or a placebo. Each CDR3 is given with its conserved first and last residue. A D gene is named only where the DNA matches it firmly. Some rows have no size entry. The others give once, few or many, or a class for an expanded clone.

V	size	J	D	CDR3	DNA
TRBV2	.	TRBJ2-5	TRBD1	CASTPGQGAETQYF	TGTGCCAGCACCCCGGGGCAGGGGGCCGAGACCCAGTACTTC
TRBV4-2	.	TRBJ2-1	TRBD1	CASSQDTGQGDNEQFF	TGTGCCAGCAGCCAAGATACCGGACAGGGCGACAATGAGCAGTTCTTC
TRBV19	.	TRBJ2-2	.	CASSIYANTGELFF	TGTGCCAGTAGTATTTACGCTAACACCGGGGAGCTGTTTTTT
TRBV2	.	TRBJ2-2	.	CASSDYNTGELFF	TGTGCCAGCAGTGATTATAATACCGGGGAGCTGTTTTTT
TRBV30	.	TRBJ1-1	.	CAWARGHTEAFF	TGTGCCTGGGCGAGGGGACACACTGAAGCTTTCTTT
TRBV6-5	.	TRBJ2-7	TRBD2	CASNTGTSGTYEQYF	TGTGCCAGCAATACCGGGACTAGCGGCACCTACGAGCAGTACTTC
TRBV6-2/TRBV6-3	.	TRBJ2-7	TRBD2	CASSRLGTSGSYEQYF	TGTGCCAGCAGTCGACTCGGGACTAGCGGGAGTTACGAGCAGTACTTC
TRBV7-3	.	TRBJ2-1	.	CASSLTGIGNEQFF	TGTGCCAGCAGCTTAACTGGGATAGGTAATGAGCAGTTCTTC
TRBV20-1	.	TRBJ2-5	TRBD2	CSASLPATSGLETQYF	TGCAGTGCTAGTCTTCCGGCCACTAGCGGTCTAGAGACCCAGTACTTC
TRBV5-6	.	TRBJ1-1	.	CASSLHLNTEAFF	TGTGCCAGCAGCTTGCACCTGAACACTGAAGCTTTCTTT
TRBV3-1/TRBV3-2	.	TRBJ2-1	.	CASSQEGQPYNEQFF	TGTGCCAGCAGCCAGGAGGGACAGCCTTACAATGAGCAGTTCTTC
TRBV6-1	.	TRBJ1-2	.	CASSEDLGGTGYTF	TGTGCCAGCAGTGAAGATTTGGGGGGCACTGGCTACACCTTC
TRBV20-1	.	TRBJ2-7	.	CSALQGYEQYF	TGCAGTGCTTTACAGGGCTACGAGCAGTACTTC
TRBV10-3	.	TRBJ1-6	.	CATEDPQGDSPLHF	TGTGCCACTGAGGACCCTCAAGGAGATTCACCCCTCCACTTT
TRBV11-1	.	TRBJ2-1	TRBD1	CASSSSGTEPSNEQFF	TGTGCCAGCAGCTCTTCCGGGACAGAGCCTTCCAATGAGCAGTTCTTC
TRBV9	.	TRBJ1-2	TRBD1	CASSFRDRDYGYTF	TGTGCCAGCAGCTTCCGGGACAGGGACTATGGCTACACCTTC
TRBV6-5	.	TRBJ2-5	.	CASRGFVETQYF	TGTGCCAGCAGGGGGTTTGTTGAGACCCAGTACTTC
TRBV10-3	.	TRBJ1-2	.	CAISESPGRGDYGYTF	TGTGCCATCAGTGAGTCCCCAGGGAGGGGGGACTATGGCTACACCTTC
TRBV6-5	.	TRBJ2-6	.	CASSYDAGSGANVLTF	TGTGCCAGCAGTTACGACGCGGGGTCTGGGGCCAACGTCCTGACTTTC
TRBV7-8	.	TRBJ2-7	TRBD2	CASSPTSGSLEQYF	TGTGCCAGCAGCCCGACTAGCGGATCCTTAGAGCAGTACTTC
TRBV18	.	TRBJ1-6	TRBD1	CASSPIQGDYNSPLHF	TGTGCCAGCTCGCCTATACAGGGGGATTATAATTCACCCCTCCACTTT
TRBV7-9	.	TRBJ1-2	.	CASSLQTGTNYGYTF	TGTGCCAGCAGCTTACAAACAGGGACTAACTATGGCTACACCTTC
TRBV7-2	once	TRBJ2-2	.	CASSFGATGELFF	TGTGCCAGCAGCTTCGGAGCAACCGGGGAGCTGTTTTTT
TRBV6-2/TRBV6-3	few	TRBJ2-2	.	CASSYERVTVNTGELFF	TGTGCCAGCAGTTACGAGAGGGTGACAGTTAACACCGGGGAGCTGTTTTTT
TRBV6-5	once	TRBJ2-3	TRBD2	CASSRGVRGDTQYF	TGTGCCAGCAGTCGGGGGGTACGGGGAGATACGCAGTATTTT
TRBV7-9	.	TRBJ1-6	TRBD1	CASSLGQLNSPLHF	TGTGCCAGCAGCTTGGGACAGCTGAATTCACCCCTCCACTTT
TRBV2	.	TRBJ1-1	.	CASRLVGNWGDTEAFF	TGTGCCAGCAGATTAGTAGGGAACTGGGGAGACACTGAAGCTTTCTTT
TRBV7-2	.	TRBJ1-6	TRBD1	CASSFGTESSYNSPLHF	TGTGCCAGCAGCTTTGGGACAGAAAGCTCCTATAATTCACCCCTCCACTTT
TRBV7-2	few	TRBJ2-7	TRBD2	CASGLTSGAYEQYF	TGTGCCAGCGGACTGACTAGCGGAGCCTACGAGCAGTACTTC
TRBV7-2	.	TRBJ1-2	.	CASSFYLSDGDGYTF	TGTGCCAGCAGCTTTTACCTCTCGGACGGAGATGGCTACACCTTC
TRBV20-1	.	TRBJ1-5	.	CSAGEEPQHF	TGCAGTGCTGGAGAAGAGCCCCAGCATTTT
TRBV3-1/TRBV3-2	.	TRBJ1-5	TRBD1	CASSQTGGGQPQHF	TGTGCCAGCAGCCAGACAGGGGGAGGTCAGCCCCAGCATTTT
TRBV3-1/TRBV3-2	.	TRBJ2-7	TRBD1	CASSQGDRLSIHEQYF	TGTGCCAGCAGCCAAGGGGACAGGTTAAGTATCCACGAGCAGTACTTC
TRBV5-1	.	TRBJ2-5	.	CASSSPGGQETQYF	TGCGCCAGCAGCTCCCCTGGGGGGCAAGAGACCCAGTACTTC
TRBV27	.	TRBJ1-6	.	CASSLRGSPLHF	TGTGCCAGCAGTTTACGGGGATCACCCCTCCACTTT
TRBV27	.	TRBJ1-1	TRBD1	CASSFGTEGTEAFF	TGTGCCAGCAGTTTTGGGACAGAGGGCACTGAAGCTTTCTTT
TRBV7-2	.	TRBJ2-3	TRBD2	CASSLPRGVAGGTDTQYF	TGTGCCAGCAGCTTACCCCGCGGGGTAGCGGGGGGCACAGATACGCAGTATTTT
TRBV9	.	TRBJ2-1	.	CASSVGAGDYNEQFF	TGTGCCAGCAGCGTAGGAGCGGGTGACTACAATGAGCAGTTCTTC
TRBV11-2	.	TRBJ2-3	TRBD2	CASSFQPPLSGSGDTQYF	TGTGCCAGCAGCTTTCAACCACCCCTTAGCGGGAGCGGAGATACGCAGTATTTT
TRBV7-8	.	TRBJ2-1	.	CASSLGVSGSEQFF	TGTGCCAGCAGCTTAGGGGTATCTGGGTCTGAGCAGTTCTTC
TRBV19	.	TRBJ2-7	TRBD1	CASSAGTGGAEQYF	TGTGCCAGTAGTGCCGGGACAGGGGGCGCCGAGCAGTACTTC